The 25 T cell receptor beta chains reported below all come from one sample, sequenced in a study of cytomegalovirus exposure and HLA in healthy donors. 13 Jbeta primers and 60 Vbeta primers were used for the PCR. Sequencing used immunoSEQ multiplex PCR; TCRdb keeps in-frame clones, though not all of them. The top ten hold roughly 0.7% of the sample, which has more than 150,000 clones, 75% to 85% seen once. What was sequenced was PBMCs. These receptors originate from a boy aged 5 to 17 in good health and CMV-seronegative.

This chain connects TRBV2 to TRBJ2-6; 7 nucleotides align to TRBD1. The CDR3 sequence is 15 residues long. J lost 2 bases, V lost 5 bases, and 3 bases had no gene match. CDR1 is SNHLY, CDR2 FYNNEI, per germline. CDR3 amino acids: CASSNDRAGANVLTF. The CDR3 DNA sequence: TGTGCCAGCAGTAACGACAGGGCTGGGGCCAACGTCCTGACTTTC.

This chain connects TRBV19 to TRBJ2-2; weak D call: TRBD2 (6 bases). The germline V gene has CDR1 LNHDA and CDR2 SQIVND (reference sequence). CDR3 length equals 14 residues. Trimming removed 6 bases from V and 6 bases from J, with 14 bases in between. The CDR3 sequence: CASRMGGYPGELFF. Here the CDR3 DNA reads TGTGCCAGTAGGATGGGGGGATACCCCGGGGAGCTGTTTTTT.

This clone has just a few counts. The rearrangement uses TRBV7-9 and TRBJ2-7, with TRBD2 matching 10 bases. The CDR3 contains 15 residues. Germline CDR1 reads SEHNR; CDR2 reads FQNEAQ (reference sequence). Trimming cost V 5 bases and J 2 bases; bases outside gene matches: 6. CDR3 nucleotides: TGTGCCAGCAGCGAGGGTAGCGGGGGGCCCTACGAGCAGTACTTC. Its translation is CASSEGSGGPYEQYF.

The chain carries TRBV29-1 and TRBJ2-5; 8 bases agree with TRBD2. This CDR3 region has 15 residues. Germline lookup yields CDR1 SQVTM and CDR2 ANQGSEA. After removal of 4 bases from V and 5 bases from J, the junction contained 12 bases not matched to a gene. The CDR3 DNA reads as TGCAGCGTTGGCACCGTGGGGACTAGAGGGGAGACCCAGTACTTC. Translating it yields CSVGTVGTRGETQYF.

The chain recombines TRBV2 with TRBJ1-2; D is ambiguous. The CDR3 has 16 amino acids. With 5 bases removed from V and 4 bases from J, the gap between germline ends came to 20 bases. Per the germline V gene, CDR1 is SNHLY and CDR2 is FYNNEI. CDR3 coding DNA: TGTGCCAGCAGTCCCCATTGGAGTCCTATGGGCTATGGCTACACCTTC. Amino acids: CASSPHWSPMGYGYTF.

The chain links TRBV6-6 to TRBJ2-7; the D gene is possibly TRBD1 (5 bases). Between the trimmed V and J ends, which lost 0 bases and 5 bases, there was a span of 11 bases. This CDR3 has 14 amino acids. CDR1 is MNHNY and CDR2 is SVGAGI in the germline V gene (reference sequence). The CDR3, as DNA: TGTGCCAGCAGTTACTCGTCGGACACCGACGAGCAGTACTTC. This gives the protein CASSYSSDTDEQYF.

This sequence joins TRBV7-3 and TRBJ2-1; a weak D match, TRBD1 (5 bases). V was trimmed by 2 bases and J by 5 bases, leaving 13 bases between them. The germline gives CDR1 SGHTA, CDR2 FQGTGA. The CDR3 totals 15 residues. The CDR3 here is CASSLGRAPHNEQFF. For the CDR3, the DNA is TGTGCCAGCAGCTTAGGCAGGGCGCCGCACAATGAGCAGTTCTTC.

V is TRBV6-5 and J is TRBJ1-2; D might be TRBD1 (5 bases). The V end was cut by 0 bases, the J end by 8 bases, with 13 bases between. The CDR3 runs 14 residues. Germline values: CDR1 MNHEY, CDR2 SVGAGI. The CDR3 DNA reads TGTGCCAGCAGTTACTCGCACAGGATCGACGGCTACACCTTC. This sequence encodes CASSYSHRIDGYTF.

The genes are TRBV30 and TRBJ1-4, with 7 bases that match TRBD1. The CDR3 runs 16 residues. CDR1 GTSNPN and CDR2 SVGIG come from the germline V gene (reference sequence). With 1 base clipped from V and 0 bases from J, the junction kept 5 bases outside the gene matches. The CDR3 nucleotides are TGTGCCTGGAGTGCCCGGGACAGAACAACTAATGAAAAACTGTTTTTT. Its translation is CAWSARDRTTNEKLFF.

The CDR3 loop reads CASRGRDSNNSPLHF. The DNA of the CDR3 is TGTGCCAGCAGGGGTCGGGACAGCAATAATTCACCCCTCCACTTT. The chain carries TRBV6-1 and TRBJ1-6; TRBD1 matches 7 bases. The CDR3 has 15 residues. With 6 bases clipped from V and 5 bases from J, the junction kept 7 bases outside the gene matches. The germline gives CDR1 MNHNS, CDR2 SASEGT.

A few counts support this clone. The V gene is TRBV6-5, the J gene TRBJ1-1; D unresolved. CDR3 size: 13 residues. Germline V gene lookup returns CDR1 MNHEY and CDR2 SVGAGI. Trimming removed 6 bases at V and 1 base at J, with 9 bases between. The CDR3 protein is CASSFTANTEAFF. CDR3 sequence (DNA): TGTGCCAGCAGCTTTACAGCGAACACTGAAGCTTTCTTT.

The chain joins TRBV12-2 to TRBJ1-1; TRBD1 was called by the table and not checked on the DNA. TRBV12-2 is shown as a pseudogene. The CDR3 runs to 19 residues. In DNA, the CDR3 is TGTGCAAGTCGCTTAGGGACGGGACAGGGAGGGTTCAAGAACACTGAAGCTTTCTTT. It specifies CASRLGTGQGGFKNTEAFF.

This clone has just a few counts. This chain uses TRBV27 with TRBJ1-1; D remains unclear. Germline V lookup: CDR1 MNHEY, CDR2 SMNVEV (reference sequence). This CDR3 region has 13 residues. V lost 2 bases to trimming and J lost 6 bases, with 10 bases between them. CDR3 in DNA: TGTGCCAGCAGTTTAGAGGTTCGAGCTGAAGCTTTCTTT. Its translation: CASSLEVRAEAFF.

This rearrangement joins TRBV11-3 to TRBJ2-1; TRBD2 agrees at 7 bases. Germline CDR1 and CDR2: SGHNT and YENEEA. The CDR3 loop spans 16 amino acids. V lost 0 bases and J lost 6; bases outside the gene matches: 8. This CDR3 is CASSLDAPGLLNEQFF. As DNA, the CDR3 is TGTGCCAGCAGCTTAGACGCCCCGGGACTACTCAATGAGCAGTTCTTC. The full variable domain, rest sourced from reference TRBV11-3 and TRBJ2-1, is EAGVVQSPRYKIIEKKQPVAFWCNPISGHNTLYWYLQNLGQGPELLIRYENEEAVDDSQLPKDRFSAERLKGVDSTLKIQPAELGDSAVYLCASSLDAPGLLNEQFFGPGTRLTVL.

The sample holds a few counts of this clone. This rearrangement joins TRBV15 to TRBJ2-1; perhaps TRBD1 as D (6 bases). Between the trimmed V and J ends, which lost 0 bases and 2 bases, there was a span of 14 bases. CDR3 length: 17 residues. The germline CDR1 and CDR2 sequences are LNHNV and YYDKDF (reference sequence). The CDR3 nucleotides are TGTGCCACCAGCAGAGATCAGTGGACAGTCACCTACAATGAGCAGTTCTTC. Translating gives CATSRDQWTVTYNEQFF.

This clone was counted a single time. The V and J genes are TRBV5-6 and TRBJ1-2, with unresolved D. Germline V lookup: CDR1 SGHDT, CDR2 YYEEEE. The ends were cut back, 4 bases at V and 4 bases at J, with 11 bases in the middle. The CDR3 contains 13 residues. This CDR3 is CASSPGLIYGYTF. The CDR3 DNA follows: TGTGCCAGCAGCCCCGGACTGATCTATGGCTACACCTTC.

The V gene is TRBV7-9, the J gene TRBJ1-4, with TRBD1 matching 9 bases. The junction had 5 bases not matched to a gene; V was cut back by 2 bases and J by 7 bases. Germline V gives CDR1 SEHNR, CDR2 FQNEAQ (reference sequence). The CDR3 is 15 amino acids. The DNA of the CDR3 is TGTGCCAGCAGCTTACGGACAGGGGCGGGTGAAAAACTGTTTTTT. Its protein is CASSLRTGAGEKLFF.

The chain links TRBV9 to TRBJ1-1; possible D gene TRBD1, 5 bases. CDR1 and CDR2 (germline): SGDLS, YYNGEE. Trimming took 6 bases from V and 11 from J, leaving 20 bases between them. This CDR3 contains 13 residues. This CDR3 is CASTPLGGASAFF. CDR3 nucleotides: TGTGCCAGCACCCCTTTGGGCGGGGCCAGCGCTTTCTTT. Based on the CDR3 plus reference TRBV9 and TRBJ1-1, the full variable domain is DSGVTQTPKHLITATGQRVTLRCSPRSGDLSVYWYQQSLDQGLQFLIQYYNGEERAKGNILERFSAQQFPDLHSELNLSSLELGDSALYFCASTPLGGASAFFGQGTRLTVV.

The chain combines TRBV9 with TRBJ1-1; D is ambiguous. The CDR3 runs to 15 residues. CDR1 is SGDLS and CDR2 is YYNGEE in the germline V gene. V lost 3 bases and J 0 bases, leaving 12 bases between the germline ends. The CDR3 DNA reads TGTGCCAGCAGCGCCCTAACTGAGATGAACACTGAAGCTTTCTTT. It specifies CASSALTEMNTEAFF.

The V gene is TRBV30, the J gene TRBJ1-2; 10 bases are a match to TRBD1. Germline V gene lookup returns CDR1 GTSNPN and CDR2 SVGIG (reference sequence). This CDR3 spans 14 amino acids. The junction had 3 bases not matched to a gene; V was cut back by 1 base and J by 4 bases. CDR3 loop: CAWSAGQGTYGYTF. The CDR3 region has the DNA TGTGCCTGGAGTGCGGGACAGGGGACCTATGGCTACACCTTC.

The rearrangement uses TRBV2 and TRBJ1-4, with no clear D. V was cut by 4 bases and J by 5 bases, with 11 bases left in between. Germline CDR1 SNHLY, CDR2 FYNNEI. The length of the CDR3 is 14 residues. The DNA for the CDR3 is TGTGCCAGCAGTGTTCAGCGGAGCAATGAAAAACTGTTTTTT. It yields the protein CASSVQRSNEKLFF.

The chain employs TRBV27 and TRBJ2-2; 12 bases match TRBD1. Per the germline V gene, CDR1 is MNHEY and CDR2 is SMNVEV (reference sequence). V lost 6 bases and J lost 7; bases outside the gene matches: 12. There are 17 residues in the CDR3. CDR3 in amino acids: CASSLSRDRGLDGELFF. The CDR3 DNA reads TGTGCCAGCAGCCTGTCCCGGGACAGGGGGCTCGACGGGGAGCTGTTTTTT.

The chain employs TRBV2 and TRBJ2-7; 10 bases map to TRBD1. Germline CDR1 reads SNHLY; CDR2 reads FYNNEI. J was trimmed by 4 bases and V by 10 bases; bases with no gene match: 16. CDR3 size: 16 residues. CDR3 sequence reads: CATGTGDFFRPYEQYF. Here the CDR3 DNA reads TGTGCCACGGGGACAGGGGACTTTTTTAGACCTTACGAGCAGTACTTC.

The chain has TRBV6-5 and TRBJ1-4; D gene uncertain. This CDR3 has 14 residues. CDR1 is MNHEY, CDR2 SVGAGI, per germline. Trimming left V 6 bases short and J 0 bases short, with 8 bases between. The CDR3 spells CASRSGTTNEKLFF. The CDR3 DNA follows: TGTGCCAGCAGATCCGGGACAACTAATGAAAAACTGTTTTTT.

This rearrangement joins TRBV2 to TRBJ2-5; 7 nucleotides line up with TRBD2. Germline trimming cut 4 bases from V and 5 bases from J; bases unmatched to any gene: 1. Per the germline V gene, CDR1 is SNHLY and CDR2 is FYNNEI. The CDR3 is made up of 12 amino acids. The CDR3, as DNA: TGTGCCAGCAGTGTCGGGAGGGAGACCCAGTACTTC. It translates to CASSVGRETQYF.